The next 24 T cell receptor beta chains were all read from a single sample in a study of early T cells in non-severe SARS-CoV-2 infection. MiXCR, applied by TCRdb to the 5' RACE reads, yields one record per CDR3 protein. The sample records tens of thousands of distinct CDR3 sequences, about 8% being singletons. What was sequenced was whole blood. Receptor source: an adult who was a healthcare worker with PCR-confirmed SARS-CoV-2 infection or an uninfected control (not recorded which).

V gene TRBV6-1 combines with J gene TRBJ1-1, with D unclear. V shed 2 bases and J shed 1 base, with 5 bases lying between them. The CDR3 contains 13 residues. Per germline, CDR1 MNHNS and CDR2 SASEGT. In DNA, the CDR3 is TGTGCCAGCAGTGAATTATGGAACACTGAAGCTTTCTTT. This encodes CASSELWNTEAFF.

This clonotype was seen many times. V is TRBV20-1 and J is TRBJ2-1; 12 bases line up with TRBD2. Per the germline V gene, CDR1 is DFQATT and CDR2 is SNEGSKA (reference sequence). Germline trimming cut 6 bases from V and 1 base from J; bases unmatched to any gene: 10. CDR3 size: 17 residues. CDR3 residues: CSAGLAGSLGSYNEQFF. CDR3 DNA sequence: TGCAGTGCCGGACTAGCGGGATCTTTGGGATCCTACAATGAGCAGTTCTTC.

There are a few counts of this clonotype. The J gene is TRBJ2-7, the V gene TRBV28; D may be TRBD1 (5 bases). V shed 6 bases and J shed 3 bases, with 6 bases lying between them. Per the germline V gene, CDR1 is MDHEN and CDR2 is SYDVKM. The CDR3 extends over 11 amino acids. The CDR3 reads CASSRVYEQYF. The CDR3, as DNA: TGTGCCAGCAGCAGGGTCTACGAGCAGTACTTC.

By share of the sample, this clonotype is medium-sized. The genes are TRBV7-2 and TRBJ2-1; D ambiguous. Trimming stripped 5 bases from V and 3 bases from J, with 5 bases between. The CDR3 is 12 residues long. Germline V gene lookup returns CDR1 SGHTA and CDR2 FQGNSA. The CDR3 loop reads CASSPDYNEQFF. In DNA form, the CDR3 reads TGTGCCAGCAGCCCCGACTACAATGAGCAGTTCTTC. Variable domain in full (rest from reference TRBV7-2 and TRBJ2-1): GAGVSQSPSNKVTEKGKDVELRCDPISGHTALYWYRQSLGQGLEFLIYFQGNSAPDKSGLPSDRFSAERTGGSVSTLTIQRTQQEDSAVYLCASSPDYNEQFFGPGTRLTVL.

The chain couples TRBV27 to TRBJ2-2; 8 bases map to TRBD2. This CDR3 region has 14 residues. Losses at the gene ends were 3 bases for V and 5 bases for J; bases not matched to a gene: 2. Germline values: CDR1 MNHEY, CDR2 SMNVEV (reference sequence). CDR3 amino acids: CASSFASGTGELFF. The DNA for the CDR3 is TGTGCCAGCAGTTTCGCTAGCGGGACCGGGGAGCTGTTTTTT.

J is TRBJ2-1 and V is TRBV6-1; D assignment may be TRBD1 or TRBD2 (6 bases each). The CDR3 consists of 15 residues. The V and J ends lost 1 base and 4 bases respectively, with 11 bases between them. Looked up from germline, CDR1 is MNHNS and CDR2 is SASEGT. CDR3: CASSEDGGGYNEQFF. CDR3 nucleotides: TGTGCCAGCAGTGAAGACGGAGGGGGTTACAATGAGCAGTTCTTC.

This clonotype was detected only a few times. The V gene is TRBV19, the J gene TRBJ2-2; unclear D gene. Trimming took off 4 bases at V and 6 bases at J, with 9 bases between the two ends. The CDR3 runs to 13 residues. The germline V gene encodes CDR1 LNHDA and CDR2 SQIVND (reference sequence). CDR3 sequence: CASSSFSAGELFF. For the CDR3, the DNA is TGTGCCAGTAGTAGTTTCTCGGCCGGGGAGCTGTTTTTT.

This clonotype was counted many times. The CDR3 loop reads CASRPTGITEAFF. The CDR3 region has the DNA TGTGCCAGCAGACCTACGGGGATCACTGAAGCTTTCTTT. V is TRBV7-8 and J is TRBJ1-1; D gene ambiguous. The germline V and J ends were trimmed by 6 bases and 4 bases, with 12 bases remaining between them. In germline, CDR1 is SGHVS, CDR2 FQNEAQ. The length of the CDR3 is 13 residues.

J is TRBJ2-7 and V is TRBV9; D may be TRBD2 (5 bases). Germline-derived CDR1 and CDR2 are SGDLS and YYNGEE. Trimming left V 0 bases short and J 0 bases short, with 7 bases between. The CDR3 length is 14 residues. Written as DNA, the CDR3 is TGTGCCAGCAGCGTAGTGGGGAGCTCCTACGAGCAGTACTTC. This gives the protein CASSVVGSSYEQYF.

This clonotype was detected only a few times. The chain combines TRBV5-1 with TRBJ2-5; a possible D gene is TRBD2 (5 bases). This CDR3 region has 11 residues. In germline, CDR1 is SGHRS, CDR2 YFSETQ. V dropped 4 bases and J dropped 7 bases, with 8 bases sitting between them. The CDR3 DNA reads TGCGCCAGCAGCGAGGCGGGGACCCAGTACTTC. This encodes CASSEAGTQYF.

V usage is TRBV6-5 and J usage is TRBJ1-1, with a weak D call TRBD1 (5 bases). Trimming removed 2 bases at V and 12 bases at J, with 19 bases between. Per germline, CDR1 MNHEY and CDR2 SVGAGI. CDR3 length: 14 residues. In nucleotides, the CDR3 is TGTGCCAGCAGTTACACGGGGCAGGGCATCGCGTCTTTCTTT. This encodes CASSYTGQGIASFF.

The chain has TRBV11-2 and TRBJ2-2; 13 positions match TRBD2. The V and J ends lost 5 bases and 4 bases, in that order; junction bases with no gene match: 7. The CDR3 runs 17 residues. Germline V lookup: CDR1 SGHAT, CDR2 FQNNGV. CDR3 in DNA: TGTGCCAGCAGCGTACAGGGACTAGCGGGATTCACCGGGGAGCTGTTTTTT. Protein sequence: CASSVQGLAGFTGELFF. The full variable domain, its missing parts supplied by reference TRBV11-2 and TRBJ2-2, is EAGVAQSPRYKIIEKRQSVAFWCNPISGHATLYWYQQILGQGPKLLIQFQNNGVVDDSQLPKDRFSAERLKGVDSTLKIQPAKLEDSAVYLCASSVQGLAGFTGELFFGEGSRLTVL.

There are a few counts of this clonotype. J is TRBJ2-1 and V is TRBV29-1; TRBD2 aligns across 8 bases. Germline V gene data show CDR1 as SQVTM and CDR2 as ANQGSEA. The CDR3 consists of 14 residues. The V and J ends lost 7 bases and 6 bases, in that order; junction bases with no gene match: 11. DNA of the CDR3: TGCAGCGCCCGCAGTGTGGCGGGAGGCAATGAGCAGTTCTTC. Residues: CSARSVAGGNEQFF.

This clonotype came up a few times. The chain recombines TRBV9 with TRBJ2-5; D ambiguous. The V end lost 2 bases, the J end lost 2 bases, and 7 bases lay between the germline ends. This CDR3 has 13 amino acids. The germline V gene encodes CDR1 SGDLS and CDR2 YYNGEE. The CDR3 spells CASSVRDQETQYF. For the CDR3, the DNA is TGTGCCAGCAGCGTGAGAGATCAAGAGACCCAGTACTTC.

The genes are TRBV18 and TRBJ2-5; D gene uncertain. The germline V and J ends were trimmed by 3 bases and 5 bases, with 13 bases remaining between them. The CDR3 contains 14 residues. Per the germline V gene, CDR1 is KGHSH and CDR2 is LQKENI. The CDR3 DNA reads as TGTGCCAGCTCACCCCCCTCGAGAGCGGAGACCCAGTACTTC. This translates into CASSPPSRAETQYF.

At least ten counts were recorded for this clonotype. J is TRBJ2-2 and V is TRBV28, with D uncertain. Germline lookup yields CDR1 MDHEN and CDR2 SYDVKM. V lost 7 bases to trimming and J lost 4 bases, with 16 bases between them. The CDR3 covers 15 residues. The CDR3 spells CASTFGPVFTGELFF. The CDR3 bases are TGTGCCAGCACCTTCGGCCCGGTGTTCACCGGGGAGCTGTTTTTT.

This clonotype has just a few counts. This chain joins TRBV4-2 and TRBJ2-2; D not resolved. The CDR3 length is 14 residues. Germline values: CDR1 LGHNA, CDR2 YNFKEQ. V was shortened by 0 bases and J by 6 bases, with 8 bases between the two germline ends. The DNA for the CDR3 is TGTGCCAGCAGCCAAGATAAAGAAGCCGGGGAGCTGTTTTTT. This translates into CASSQDKEAGELFF.

This clonotype appeared a few times. Written as DNA, the CDR3 is TGTGCCACCGGGGGTGGACGGGCGGTAGACACAGATACGCAGTATTTT. Translated: CATGGGRAVDTDTQYF. This chain joins TRBV24-1 and TRBJ2-3; D could derive from TRBD1 or TRBD2 (5 bases each). Germline V gene sequence: CDR1 KGHDR, CDR2 SFDVKD. V dropped 9 bases and J dropped 2 bases, with 20 bases sitting between them. The CDR3 has 16 amino acids.

This clonotype has a handful of counts. The chain is built from TRBV19 and TRBJ2-5; 9 nucleotides match TRBD2. Germline lookup yields CDR1 LNHDA and CDR2 SQIVND (reference sequence). V lost 6 bases and J lost 4; bases outside the gene matches: 3. CDR3 size: 13 residues. The CDR3 region is CASSLAGLETQYF. The CDR3 DNA follows: TGTGCCAGTAGCCTAGCGGGACTAGAGACCCAGTACTTC.

V and J are TRBV20-1 and TRBJ2-7; 8 bases map to TRBD1. Germline trimming cut 7 bases from V and 6 bases from J; bases unmatched to any gene: 5. Germline V CDR1 and CDR2: DFQATT, SNEGSKA (reference sequence). The length of the CDR3 is 11 residues. CDR3 sequence (DNA): TGCAGTGTCCCAACAGGGGGCGAGCAGTACTTC. Encoded protein: CSVPTGGEQYF.

DNA for the CDR3: TGTGCCAGCAGCTTGGGGTATACGCAGTATTTT. Translated, it gives CASSLGYTQYF. The rearrangement joins TRBV9 to TRBJ2-3; D call uncertain. Germline-derived CDR1 and CDR2 are SGDLS and YYNGEE. Trimming took 4 bases from V and 7 from J, leaving 7 bases between them. The CDR3 is made up of 11 amino acids.

This clonotype has a handful of counts. This chain connects TRBV30 to TRBJ1-5; possible D gene TRBD1, 5 bases. CDR1 GTSNPN and CDR2 SVGIG come from the germline V gene (reference sequence). This CDR3 has 13 amino acids. V was trimmed by 3 bases and J by 6 bases, leaving 12 bases between them. This chain's CDR3 is CAWSTGAGQPQHF. CDR3 DNA sequence: TGTGCCTGGAGCACTGGGGCCGGTCAGCCCCAGCATTTT.

This clonotype came up a few times. The chain couples TRBV5-5 to TRBJ2-1; D is unclear. Germline V gene sequence: CDR1 SGHKS, CDR2 YYEKEE (reference sequence). The CDR3 totals 14 residues. The V gene lost 0 bases and the J gene lost 3 bases, with 7 bases spanning the gap. CDR3 sequence: CASSLEDFYNEQFF. DNA for the CDR3: TGTGCCAGCAGCTTGGAGGATTTCTACAATGAGCAGTTCTTC.

This clonotype was recorded at least ten times. This chain links TRBV18 with TRBJ2-7; tentative D call: TRBD1 (6 bases). CDR3 size: 14 residues. The germline V gene encodes CDR1 KGHSH and CDR2 LQKENI. Trimming left V 6 bases short and J 2 bases short, with 14 bases between. The CDR3 region is CASSRLTGTYEQYF. The CDR3 DNA is TGTGCCAGCTCCCGATTGACAGGTACCTACGAGCAGTACTTC.